This T cell receptor (beta chain) was retrieved from a study of early T cells in non-severe SARS-CoV-2 infection. Study context: Sequencing was performed on bulk RNA from unsorted whole blood, leaving chains unpaired.

Study outcomes and limitations: Anti-spike CD8 responses were favored by VDJdb matching, which missed private and CD4 specificities.

Individual cDNA molecules received unique molecular identifiers. One entry per CDR3 protein results from TCRdb running MiXCR on the 5' RACE reads. Here the sample spans about 44,000 distinct CDR3 sequences, about 23% being singletons. Remarks on this clonotype: Its antigen is not identified.

Losses at the gene ends were 4 bases for V and 2 bases for J; bases not matched to a gene: 6. CDR1 and CDR2 from the germline V gene are SGHTS and YDEGEE. CDR3 length: 16 amino acids. The sample consisted of whole blood, taken at baseline. The receptor was derived from an adult who was a healthcare worker with PCR-confirmed SARS-CoV-2 infection or an uninfected control (not recorded which). The gene calls are TRBV5-8 and TRBJ2-3; 11 nucleotides align to TRBD1. The CDR3 spells CASSTGTGGNTDTQYF. The DNA for the CDR3 is TGTGCCAGCAGCACAGGGACAGGGGGTAACACAGATACGCAGTATTTT.